A selection of T cell receptor beta chains follows, all from one sample in a study of cytomegalovirus exposure and HLA in healthy donors. Using immunoSEQ multiplex PCR, the repertoire was profiled, and TCRdb retains in-frame clones only, with some absent. The repertoire includes about 110,000 clones, about 16% of them detected once, and 1.5% to 2% sits in the top ten. The sequencing sample was made of PBMCs. All receptors derive from a woman aged 18-30 years in good health and CMV-seronegative. Each CDR3 is given with its conserved first and last residue. A D gene is named only where the DNA matches it firmly. Expanded clones get a size class; other rows say once, few or many, or leave the size out.

NA | 13 | TRBJ2-7 | few | TRBV30 | TGTGCCTGGAGTGTCCAGGGGCCCTACGAGCAGTACTTC | CAWSVQGPYEQYF
NA | 13 | TRBJ2-5 | NA | TRBV30 | TGTGCCTGGAGTTCGCACTCCTGGGAGACCCAGTACTTC | CAWSSHSWETQYF
NA | 15 | TRBJ1-5 | few | TRBV2 | TGTGCCAGCAGTGAATCCTGGGGGGGGAGGGAGCCCCAGCATTTT | CASSESWGGREPQHF
TRBD1 | 14 | TRBJ2-7 | NA | TRBV28 | TGTGCCAGCAGTCAGGACAGGAGCGTCTACGAGCAGTACTTC | CASSQDRSVYEQYF
NA | 15 | TRBJ1-2 | NA | TRBV5-1 | TGCGCCAGCAGCTTGGATGGGGGCCGTTTCTATGGCTACACCTTC | CASSLDGGRFYGYTF
TRBD2 | 18 | TRBJ2-3 | few | TRBV7-9 | TGTGCCAGCAGCTTACCTGGACTAGCGGGAGTGGGGACAGATACGCAGTATTTT | CASSLPGLAGVGTDTQYF
NA | 14 | TRBJ2-7 | NA | TRBV9 | TGTGCCAGCAGCGTAGAAGCGGGCGCCTACGAGCAGTACTTC | CASSVEAGAYEQYF
NA | 13 | TRBJ1-2 | few | TRBV10-2 | TGCGCCAGCAGTGAGTCCAGGGCGGATGGCTACACCTTC | CASSESRADGYTF
NA | 12 | TRBJ2-2 | NA | TRBV7-7 | TGTGCTAGCAGCCTCCCTACCGGGGAGCTGTTTTTT | CASSLPTGELFF
NA | 14 | TRBJ1-6 | NA | TRBV7-2 | TGTGCCAGCAGCTTACTACAGCTGAATTCACCCCTCCACTTT | CASSLLQLNSPLHF
NA | 15 | TRBJ2-3 | NA | TRBV4-2 | TGTGCCAGCAGCCGTCCTACAGGGCGAGTAGATACGCAGTATTTT | CASSRPTGRVDTQYF
NA | 13 | TRBJ1-1 | few | TRBV9 | TGTGCCAGCAGCGGCCAGATGAACACTGAAGCTTTCTTT | CASSGQMNTEAFF
TRBD2 | 16 | TRBJ2-1 | NA | TRBV9 | TGTGCCAGCAGCGCGCCGAGCGGGGCGAGTTACAATGAGCAGTTCTTC | CASSAPSGASYNEQFF
NA | 13 | TRBJ2-3 | few | TRBV10-2 | TGCGCCAGCAGTGATCTCCCCACAGATACGCAGTATTTT | CASSDLPTDTQYF
NA | 13 | TRBJ2-3 | NA | TRBV30 | TGTGCCTGGAATGGCGGGAGCACAGATACGCAGTATTTT | CAWNGGSTDTQYF
NA | 14 | TRBJ2-1 | few | TRBV2 | TGTGCCAGCATTGGGGTGGGGCAGTACAATGAGCAGTTCTTC | CASIGVGQYNEQFF
NA | 16 | TRBJ2-3 | few | TRBV15 | TGTGCCACCAGCAGAGATCTTTGGGGGGTTACAGATACGCAGTATTTT | CATSRDLWGVTDTQYF
TRBD2 | 14 | TRBJ2-1 | few | TRBV7-6 | TGTGCCAGCAGCAGAGCGGGAGTTCCCAATGAGCAGTTCTTC | CASSRAGVPNEQFF
TRBD2 | 16 | TRBJ2-4 | NA | TRBV5-4 | TGTGCCAGCAGCTCCGGACTAGCGGGGTCCAAAAACATTCAGTACTTC | CASSSGLAGSKNIQYF
NA | 16 | TRBJ2-7 | NA | TRBV19 | TGTGCCAGTAGTATCAACCCGTGGGAGCCTCAATACGAGCAGTACTTC | CASSINPWEPQYEQYF
TRBD2 | 17 | TRBJ2-5 | NA | TRBV7-9 | TGTGCCAGCAGCTTTCTCGGGACTAGCGGACGCCAAGAGACCCAGTACTTC | CASSFLGTSGRQETQYF
NA | 15 | TRBJ2-2 | NA | TRBV7-6 | TGTGCCAGCAGCTTAGTGGCAGGGAGGACCGGGGAGCTGTTTTTT | CASSLVAGRTGELFF
TRBD1 | 18 | TRBJ1-2 | NA | TRBV27 | TGTGCCAGCAGTTTATCCAGAGGACAGGGGGCCTCTTACTATGGCTACACCTTC | CASSLSRGQGASYYGYTF
NA | 17 | TRBJ1-5 | NA | TRBV28 | TGTGCCAGCAGCGAATGGGGGGGCCTAGGAAGCAATCAGCCCCAGCATTTT | CASSEWGGLGSNQPQHF
NA | 14 | TRBJ1-4 | NA | TRBV30 | TGTGCCTGGAGTGTACGCCAGGGGATTGAAAAACTGTTTTTT | CAWSVRQGIEKLFF
NA | 12 | TRBJ2-5 | NA | TRBV5-1 | TGCGCCAGCAGCCCGGCGGGGGAGACCCAGTACTTC | CASSPAGETQYF
TRBD1 | 14 | TRBJ1-2 | many | TRBV7-2 | TGTGCCAGCAGACAGGACAGGCGGGTCTATGGCTACACCTTC | CASRQDRRVYGYTF
NA | 12 | TRBJ2-7 | few | TRBV6-5 | TGTGCCAGCAGTTACGGCGGTAGCCAGCAGTACTTC | CASSYGGSQQYF
TRBD1 | 19 | TRBJ1-2 | NA | TRBV9 | TGTGCCAGCAGCGAACCCTACCACGCGAATTTGGACAGGGCGTATGGCTACACCTTC | CASSEPYHANLDRAYGYTF
TRBD2 | 16 | TRBJ2-7 | few | TRBV7-2 | TGTGCCAGCAGCTCCTTGACTAGCGGGAGCATCTACGAGCAGTACTTC | CASSSLTSGSIYEQYF
NA | 15 | TRBJ2-3 | NA | TRBV2 | TGTGCCAGCAGAAACAGGTTTCTGAGCACAGATACGCAGTATTTT | CASRNRFLSTDTQYF
NA | 14 | TRBJ2-4 | NA | TRBV7-9 | TGTGCCAGCAGCTTAGTGTTGGCAGGAAACATTCAGTACTTC | CASSLVLAGNIQYF
NA | 15 | TRBJ2-7 | few | TRBV9 | TGTGCCAGCAGCGTAGGATACACCGGGACCTACGAGCAGTACTTC | CASSVGYTGTYEQYF
NA | 13 | TRBJ2-5 | NA | TRBV29-1 | TGCAGCGTTGAGAGACAGTGGACAGAGACCCAGTACTTC | CSVERQWTETQYF
NA | 16 | TRBJ2-7 | few | TRBV28 | TGTGCCAGCAGTTTACCCCGGCGGGACGGCTCCTACGAGCAGTACTTC | CASSLPRRDGSYEQYF
TRBD1 | 14 | TRBJ2-7 | NA | TRBV6-6 | TGTGCCAGCAGTTTGGACAGGAGCTCCTACGAGCAGTACTTC | CASSLDRSSYEQYF
NA | 14 | TRBJ1-2 | NA | TRBV5-8 | TGTGCCAGCAGCTTGGCCAGGGGAGACTATGGCTACACCTTC | CASSLARGDYGYTF
TRBD2 | 16 | TRBJ2-7 | few | TRBV6-4 | TGTGCCAGCAGTGACTTCGGACTAGCGGGAAACTACGAGCAGTACTTC | CASSDFGLAGNYEQYF
TRBD1 | 12 | TRBJ2-7 | few | TRBV7-8 | TGTGCCAGCAGCACGACAGGGTACGAGCAGTACTTC | CASSTTGYEQYF
NA | 16 | TRBJ2-6 | few | TRBV9 | TGTGCCAGCAGCGCGACTAGTCTCTCTGGGGCCAACGTCCTGACTTTC | CASSATSLSGANVLTF
NA | 12 | TRBJ1-3 | NA | TRBV30 | TGTGCCTGGGGCTTCTCCGGAAACACCATATATTTT | CAWGFSGNTIYF
NA | 16 | TRBJ1-3 | NA | TRBV7-2 | TGTGCCAGCAGCTTAGTGTCGGGTAGGAGTGGAAACACCATATATTTT | CASSLVSGRSGNTIYF
TRBD2 | 15 | TRBJ2-7 | few | TRBV15 | TGTGCCACCAGCATTGATACTAGCGGGAGTTACGAGCAGTACTTC | CATSIDTSGSYEQYF
TRBD2 | 15 | TRBJ2-7 | NA | TRBV28 | TGTGCCAGCAGTACCACTAGCGGGAGGTCCCTCGAGCAGTACTTC | CASSTTSGRSLEQYF
NA | 14 | TRBJ1-1 | few | TRBV5-6 | TGTGCCAGCAGCCTCCCGGACAGAATTACTGAAGCTTTCTTT | CASSLPDRITEAFF
TRBD2 | 17 | TRBJ2-3 | few | TRBV30 | TGTGCCTGGAGTCGCCTCCAACTAGCGGGAGTCACAGATACGCAGTATTTT | CAWSRLQLAGVTDTQYF
TRBD1 | 14 | TRBJ2-7 | NA | TRBV5-6 | TGTGCCAGCAGCCCGGACAGGGAACGGGACGAGCAGTACTTC | CASSPDRERDEQYF
NA | 15 | TRBJ2-5 | few | TRBV6-6 | TGTGCCAGCAGTTACTCACGCAGGGACCAAGAGACCCAGTACTTC | CASSYSRRDQETQYF
NA | 14 | TRBJ1-1 | few | TRBV6-1 | TGTGCCAGCAGCGCTAAGACAGGGAACACTGAAGCTTTCTTT | CASSAKTGNTEAFF
NA | 14 | TRBJ2-7 | NA | TRBV7-3 | TGTGCCAGCGGCCCCGGGGGTAGCTCCTACGAGCAGTACTTC | CASGPGGSSYEQYF
NA | 11 | TRBJ1-1 | NA | TRBV7-2 | TGTGCCAGCAGCTTACTGACTGAAGCTTTCTTT | CASSLLTEAFF
NA | 14 | TRBJ1-1 | few | TRBV27 | TGTGCCAGCAGTTTAGAAGGGGGTGGCACTGAAGCTTTCTTT | CASSLEGGGTEAFF
TRBD1 | 15 | TRBJ2-3 | few | TRBV6-5 | TGTGCCAGCAGTTACCTGAGGGGGCGCACAGATACGCAGTATTTT | CASSYLRGRTDTQYF